The 28 T cell receptor beta chains given below trace back to one sample, sequenced in a study of T cell responses to AZD1222 COVID-19 vaccine. Clones were read by immunoSEQ multiplex PCR, and TCRdb kept only the in-frame ones, dropping some. The table shows 88,000 or so clones, with around 86% occurring only once. The sequences come from peripheral blood, collected on day 0 of AZD1222 vaccination. These TCRs come from an adult in good health.

This sequence joins TRBV10-3 and TRBJ2-7, with 9 bases that match TRBD1. Per the germline V gene, CDR1 is ENHRY and CDR2 is SYGVKD. The CDR3 sequence is 14 residues long. The ends lost 8 bases at V and 2 bases at J; junction bases unmatched: 7. The CDR3 reads CAIHPGTGPYEQYF. The CDR3 nucleotides are TGTGCCATCCATCCGGGGACAGGGCCCTACGAGCAGTACTTC.

The chain employs TRBV30 and TRBJ1-2; D is ambiguous. From germline, CDR1 is GTSNPN and CDR2 SVGIG (reference sequence). With 5 bases removed from V and 0 bases from J, the gap between germline ends came to 7 bases. This CDR3 is built from 12 residues. The CDR3 spells CAWAGSNYGYTF. In DNA form, the CDR3 reads TGTGCCTGGGCAGGTTCTAACTATGGCTACACCTTC.

This chain links TRBV2 with TRBJ1-1; D gene ambiguous. Trimming shortened V by 6 bases and J by 1 base, and 12 bases separated the two germline ends. This CDR3 is 14 amino acids long. Germline assignment: CDR1 SNHLY and CDR2 FYNNEI. This CDR3 reads CASRSYRENTEAFF. The DNA for the CDR3 is TGTGCCAGCAGGTCCTACAGAGAGAACACTGAAGCTTTCTTT.

This chain connects TRBV11-2 to TRBJ2-2; no clear D gene. Looked up from germline, CDR1 is SGHAT and CDR2 is FQNNGV. This CDR3 has 12 residues. V lost 7 bases and J lost 6, with 9 bases in between. The CDR3 DNA follows: TGTGCCAGCACCCCTAACCCCGGGGAGCTGTTTTTT. Encoded protein: CASTPNPGELFF.

This chain joins TRBV6-5 and TRBJ2-7; the D gene could be TRBD1 or TRBD2 (5 bases each). The CDR3 is 14 residues long. V dropped 7 bases and J dropped 5 bases, with 18 bases sitting between them. Germline V gene sequence: CDR1 MNHEY, CDR2 SVGAGI. CDR3: CASTKGPLGHEQYF. The CDR3 region has the DNA TGTGCCAGCACTAAGGGACCCCTAGGCCACGAGCAGTACTTC.

The chain is built from TRBV30 and TRBJ2-5; unclear D gene. This CDR3 contains 14 residues. V lost 2 bases, J lost 4 bases, and 14 bases lay in between. CDR1 GTSNPN and CDR2 SVGIG come from the germline V gene (reference sequence). The CDR3 is CAWSPRPARETQYF. Written as DNA, the CDR3 is TGTGCCTGGAGTCCCCGCCCGGCCCGAGAGACCCAGTACTTC.

This rearrangement joins TRBV5-6 to TRBJ2-7; 7 nucleotides line up with TRBD1. Germline V gene data show CDR1 as SGHDT and CDR2 as YYEEEE. The CDR3 is 14 residues long. The V and J ends lost 0 bases and 2 bases, in that order; junction bases with no gene match: 2. The CDR3 region is CASSLDGTAYEQYF. DNA of the CDR3: TGTGCCAGCAGCTTGGACGGGACAGCCTACGAGCAGTACTTC.

The rearrangement joins TRBV5-1 to TRBJ1-1, with 8 bases matching TRBD1. Trimming removed 2 bases from V and 4 bases from J; junction bases left unmatched: 10. The CDR3 has 16 amino acids. Germline CDR1 SGHRS, CDR2 YFSETQ. The CDR3 sequence is CASSFTSDRAGTEAFF. The CDR3 DNA follows: TGCGCCAGCAGCTTCACCTCGGACAGGGCAGGCACTGAAGCTTTCTTT. Variable domain in full (rest from reference TRBV5-1 and TRBJ1-1): KAGVTQTPRYLIKTRGQQVTLSCSPISGHRSVSWYQQTPGQGLQFLFEYFSETQRNKGNFPGRFSGRQFSNSRSEMNVSTLELGDSALYLCASSFTSDRAGTEAFFGQGTRLTVV.

The chain has TRBV19 and TRBJ1-6; maybe TRBD1 (5 bases). Germline CDR1 LNHDA, CDR2 SQIVND (reference sequence). This CDR3 spans 13 amino acids. V was trimmed by 6 bases and J by 9 bases, leaving 12 bases between them. CDR3 residues: CASSRSRVSPLHF. CDR3 in DNA: TGTGCCAGTAGCCGGAGCAGGGTTTCACCCCTCCACTTT.

A single count supports this clone. This chain joins TRBV15 and TRBJ2-3; D is unclear. Germline-derived CDR1 and CDR2 are LNHNV and YYDKDF (reference sequence). There are 15 residues in the CDR3. Trimming removed 0 bases from V and 2 bases from J, with 9 bases in between. In nucleotides, the CDR3 is TGTGCCACCAGCAGAGATTCGTCGAACACAGATACGCAGTATTTT. Translating it yields CATSRDSSNTDTQYF.

The V call is TRBV9, the J call TRBJ1-2; TRBD1 aligns across 11 bases. Germline V gene lookup returns CDR1 SGDLS and CDR2 YYNGEE. V shed 0 bases, J shed 1 base, and the junction held 8 bases outside the gene matches. This CDR3 is built from 18 residues. The CDR3 region has the DNA TGTGCCAGCAGCGTAGACCGGGACAGGGGGTCGATTAACTATGGCTACACCTTC. Its protein product is CASSVDRDRGSINYGYTF.

This clone was seen a handful of times. The same CDR3 can be traced to other DNA sequences in this sample. The V call is TRBV29-1, the J call TRBJ1-1; a weak D match, TRBD1 (5 bases). The germline V gene encodes CDR1 SQVTM and CDR2 ANQGSEA. Trimming pared 7 bases from V and 0 bases from J, leaving 18 bases between. The CDR3 contains 15 residues. CDR3 sequence reads: CSAGPGWGMNTEAFF. The CDR3 bases are TGCAGCGCGGGACCAGGTTGGGGCATGAACACTGAAGCTTTCTTT.

V gene TRBV10-3 combines with J gene TRBJ1-2, with TRBD1 matching over 7 bases. CDR1 ENHRY and CDR2 SYGVKD come from the germline V gene. CDR3 length: 17 amino acids. Trimming at V came to 0 bases and at J to 1 base, leaving 8 bases not matched to a gene. The CDR3 protein is CAISESPDRDINYGYTF. CDR3 nucleotides: TGTGCCATCAGTGAGTCACCAGACAGGGATATTAACTATGGCTACACCTTC.

V is TRBV6-2 or TRBV6-3 and J is TRBJ1-2; D not resolved. This CDR3 has 14 amino acids. Germline values: CDR1 MNHEY, CDR2 SVGEGT. Between the trimmed V and J ends, which lost 5 bases and 5 bases, there was a span of 15 bases. CDR3 nucleotides: TGTGCCAGCAGTCCGAATAATCGGGGTTATGGCTACACCTTC. Translating gives CASSPNNRGYGYTF.

This sequence joins TRBV7-8 and TRBJ2-7; D unresolved. CDR1 and CDR2 (germline): SGHVS, FQNEAQ. This CDR3 contains 13 residues. V was shortened by 5 bases and J by 2 bases, with 10 bases between the two germline ends. CDR3 DNA: TGTGCCAGCAGCCCAAGTAATCCCTACGAGCAGTACTTC. This gives the protein CASSPSNPYEQYF. Based on the CDR3 plus reference TRBV7-8 and TRBJ2-7, the full variable domain is GAGVSQSPRYKVAKRGQDVALRCDPISGHVSLFWYQQALGQGPEFLTYFQNEAQLDKSGLPSDRFFAERPEGSVSTLKIQRTQQEDSAVYLCASSPSNPYEQYFGPGTRLTVT.

The chain joins TRBV5-1 to TRBJ2-7, with 7 bases fitting TRBD2. The CDR3 runs 17 residues. The V gene's germline CDR1 is SGHRS and CDR2 YFSETQ. J was trimmed by 2 bases and V by 3 bases; bases with no gene match: 14. The CDR3 sequence is CASSSNTIAGVTYEQYF. CDR3 nucleotide sequence: TGCGCCAGCAGCTCCAACACGATCGCGGGAGTTACCTACGAGCAGTACTTC.

The chain has TRBV2 and TRBJ2-1, with TRBD1 identical over 12 bases. CDR3 length: 14 amino acids. V dropped 8 bases and J dropped 7; count of bases not matched to a gene: 6. CDR1 is SNHLY and CDR2 is FYNNEI in the germline V gene. The CDR3 bases are TGTGCCAGCCTCCGGGACAGGGGGCCGAATGAGCAGTTCTTC. Translated: CASLRDRGPNEQFF.

J is TRBJ2-5 and V is TRBV7-9; 8 positions match TRBD2. This CDR3 is 16 amino acids long. Germline V gene data show CDR1 as SEHNR and CDR2 as FQNEAQ (reference sequence). After removal of 5 bases from V and 4 bases from J, the junction contained 12 bases not matched to a gene. The CDR3 protein is CASSPISGAGGETQYF. The DNA of the CDR3 is TGTGCCAGCAGCCCCATATCGGGTGCGGGAGGAGAGACCCAGTACTTC.

This chain joins TRBV2 and TRBJ1-2, with D unclear. The CDR3 extends over 13 amino acids. Trimming stripped 1 base from V and 4 bases from J, with 7 bases between. In germline, CDR1 is SNHLY, CDR2 FYNNEI. The DNA of the CDR3 is TGTGCCAGCAGTGAAGGGGAACCCTATGGCTACACCTTC. Translating gives CASSEGEPYGYTF.

This clone has only a few counts. The chain carries TRBV7-3 and TRBJ2-2; 10 positions match TRBD1. The germline gives CDR1 SGHTA, CDR2 FQGTGA. J gave up 6 bases and V 2 bases, and 0 bases lay outside the gene matches. The CDR3 has 14 amino acids. The CDR3 sequence: CASSLGQGAGELFF. The CDR3 DNA reads as TGTGCCAGCAGCTTAGGACAGGGGGCCGGGGAGCTGTTTTTT.

The chain recombines TRBV19 with TRBJ2-5; 8 bases agree with TRBD2. The germline CDR1 and CDR2 sequences are LNHDA and SQIVND (reference sequence). The CDR3 loop spans 13 amino acids. The ends lost 6 bases at V and 5 bases at J; junction bases unmatched: 5. The CDR3 sequence: CASRHGRDETQYF. CDR3 bases: TGTGCCAGTAGACACGGGAGGGACGAGACCCAGTACTTC.

The chain has TRBV3-1 (or the pseudogene TRBV3-2) and TRBJ1-6; unclear D gene. The CDR3 totals 14 residues. Germline-derived CDR1 and CDR2 are LGHDT and YNNKEL (reference sequence). Trimming took off 6 bases at V and 0 bases at J, with 6 bases between the two ends. The CDR3 DNA reads TGTGCCAGCAGTAGTAGCTCCTATAATTCACCCCTCCACTTT. Encoded protein: CASSSSSYNSPLHF.

This sequence joins TRBV27 and TRBJ2-5; tentatively, D is TRBD1 (6 bases). The germline V gene encodes CDR1 MNHEY and CDR2 SMNVEV (reference sequence). The CDR3 spans 17 residues. The V end was cut by 2 bases, the J end by 0 bases, with 16 bases between. CDR3 DNA: TGTGCCAGCAGTTTACGCCCGCGTGGGGGCCACCAAGAGACCCAGTACTTC. The encoded protein is CASSLRPRGGHQETQYF.

The CDR3 DNA reads as TGTGCCAGCAGCTCCACCGGGACAAGCTCCTACGAGCAGTACTTC. This translates into CASSSTGTSSYEQYF. V is TRBV7-2 and J is TRBJ2-7, with D possibly matching TRBD1 (6 bases). CDR3 length: 15 residues. Germline lookup yields CDR1 SGHTA and CDR2 FQGNSA. V was shortened by 4 bases and J by 0 bases, with 13 bases between the two germline ends.

This chain joins TRBV7-6 and TRBJ1-2; no reliable D call. Per the germline V gene, CDR1 is SGHVS and CDR2 is FNYEAQ. Trimming stripped 5 bases from V and 7 bases from J, with 20 bases between. The CDR3 contains 15 residues. The CDR3 spells CASSRDPWRASGYTF. CDR3 DNA sequence: TGTGCCAGCAGCCGCGATCCTTGGAGGGCTTCTGGCTACACCTTC.

V is TRBV18 and J is TRBJ1-1, with TRBD1 matching 7 bases. Losses at the gene ends were 4 bases for V and 7 bases for J; bases not matched to a gene: 12. This CDR3 is built from 15 residues. The germline V gene encodes CDR1 KGHSH and CDR2 LQKENI. CDR3 protein: CASSRQGSWGDEAFF. The CDR3 DNA sequence: TGTGCCAGCTCACGACAGGGCTCCTGGGGCGATGAAGCTTTCTTT. Supplemented by reference TRBV18 and TRBJ1-1, the full variable domain reads NAGVMQNPRHLVRRRGQEARLRCSPMKGHSHVYWYRQLPEEGLKFMVYLQKENIIDESGMPKERFSAEFPKEGPSILRIQQVVRGDSAAYFCASSRQGSWGDEAFFGQGTRLTVV.

The chain is built from TRBV27 and TRBJ2-2, with D maybe TRBD1 (5 bases). The germline V gene encodes CDR1 MNHEY and CDR2 SMNVEV (reference sequence). V gave up 6 bases and J gave up 1 base, with 12 bases separating them. The CDR3 runs 15 residues. CDR3 amino acids: CASSWAQGNTGELFF. The CDR3 DNA reads TGTGCCAGCAGCTGGGCCCAGGGGAACACCGGGGAGCTGTTTTTT.

The chain uses TRBV6-6 and TRBJ2-7, with D perhaps TRBD1 or TRBD2 (6 bases each). Trimming removed 11 bases from V and 1 base from J, with 18 bases in between. CDR3 length equals 14 residues. Germline V gives CDR1 MNHNY, CDR2 SVGAGI (reference sequence). CDR3 DNA sequence: TGTGCCGCCGCGTGGGGGGCTGGTTCCTACGAGCAGTACTTC. Its translation is CAAAWGAGSYEQYF.